This T cell receptor (beta chain) stems from a study of T cell responses to AZD1222 COVID-19 vaccine. Study-wide findings and caveats: Vaccination with two AZD1222 doses was followed by a rise in Spike-specific TCR breadth and depth. Nearly half of spike-specific TCRs reportedly target variant regions that are unmutated in the B.1.351 and B.1.1.7 variants. Clonal diversity was possibly underestimated, and white British individuals and females predominated among donors. Regions 160-218 and 743-854 dominated among vaccine-associated CD4 TCRs spanning spike.

Generated by immunoSEQ multiplex PCR, the TCRdb table keeps only in-frame clones and is missing some. Among over 150,000 clones, 92% were seen once, and the ten largest hold roughly 4.4%. The CDR3 has 15 amino acids. The V gene's germline CDR1 is MNHEY and CDR2 SVGEGT. V was pared by 2 bases and J by 8 bases, with 7 bases of the junction left unmatched. Worth noting for this clone: As yet, its antigen is unknown.

The sequence came from an adult in good health. V is TRBV6-2 or TRBV6-3 and J is TRBJ1-4, with 8 bases matching TRBD1. The material was peripheral blood, obtained on day 0 of MenACWY control vaccination. The CDR3 DNA reads as TGTGCCAGCAGTTACCTCCGGACAGGGAACGAAAAACTGTTTTTT. The encoded protein is CASSYLRTGNEKLFF.